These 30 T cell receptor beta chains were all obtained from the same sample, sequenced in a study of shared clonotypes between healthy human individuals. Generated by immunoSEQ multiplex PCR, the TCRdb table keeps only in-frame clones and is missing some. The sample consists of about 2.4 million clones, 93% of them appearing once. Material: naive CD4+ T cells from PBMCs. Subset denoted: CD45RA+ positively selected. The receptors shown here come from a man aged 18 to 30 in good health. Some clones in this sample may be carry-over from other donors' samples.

The CDR3 DNA sequence: TGTGCCAGCAGCACCGGACTAGCGGGGCCTTTGGGAAATGAGCAGTTCTTC. Residues: CASSTGLAGPLGNEQFF. The chain carries TRBV5-4 and TRBJ2-1; the match to TRBD2 covers 12 bases. The length of the CDR3 is 17 residues. The V gene's germline CDR1 is SGHNT and CDR2 YYREEE (reference sequence). Trimming took 4 bases from V and 7 from J; bases not matched to a gene: 12.

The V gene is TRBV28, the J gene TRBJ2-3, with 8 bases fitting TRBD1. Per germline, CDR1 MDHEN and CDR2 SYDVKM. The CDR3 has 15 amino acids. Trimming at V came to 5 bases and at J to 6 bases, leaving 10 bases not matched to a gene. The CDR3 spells CASSKAPDRGDTQYF. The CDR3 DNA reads TGTGCCAGCAGTAAAGCGCCTGACAGGGGTGATACGCAGTATTTT.

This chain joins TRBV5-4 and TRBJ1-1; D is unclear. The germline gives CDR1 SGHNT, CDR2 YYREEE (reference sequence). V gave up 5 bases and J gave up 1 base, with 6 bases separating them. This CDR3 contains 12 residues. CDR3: CASSKGNTEAFF. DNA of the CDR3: TGTGCCAGCAGTAAAGGGAACACTGAAGCTTTCTTT. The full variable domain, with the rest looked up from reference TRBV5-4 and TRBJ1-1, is ETGVTQSPTHLIKTRGQQVTLRCSSQSGHNTVSWYQQALGQGPQFIFQYYREEENGRGNFPPRFSGLQFPNYSSELNVNALELDDSALYLCASSKGNTEAFFGQGTRLTVV.

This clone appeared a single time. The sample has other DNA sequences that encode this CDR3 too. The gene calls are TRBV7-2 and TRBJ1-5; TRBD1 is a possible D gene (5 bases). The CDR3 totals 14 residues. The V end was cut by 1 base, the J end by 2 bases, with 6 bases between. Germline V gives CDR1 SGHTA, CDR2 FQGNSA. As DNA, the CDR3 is TGTGCCAGCAGCTTAGTACAGGGCAATCAGCCCCAGCATTTT. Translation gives CASSLVQGNQPQHF.

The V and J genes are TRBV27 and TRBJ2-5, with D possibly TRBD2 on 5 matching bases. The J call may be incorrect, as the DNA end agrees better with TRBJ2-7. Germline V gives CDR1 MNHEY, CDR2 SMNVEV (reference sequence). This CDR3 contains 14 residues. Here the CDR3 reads CASSLSGSSYEQYF. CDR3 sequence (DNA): TGTGCCAGCAGTTTAAGTGGGAGCTCCTACGAGCAGTACTTC.

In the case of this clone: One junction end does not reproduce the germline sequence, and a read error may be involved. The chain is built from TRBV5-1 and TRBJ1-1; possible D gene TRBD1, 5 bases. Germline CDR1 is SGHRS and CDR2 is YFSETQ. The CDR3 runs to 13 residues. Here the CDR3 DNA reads TGCGCCAGCAGCTTGGGCCCCGAGGGACCTCAGGCATTT. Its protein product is CASSLGPEGPQAF.

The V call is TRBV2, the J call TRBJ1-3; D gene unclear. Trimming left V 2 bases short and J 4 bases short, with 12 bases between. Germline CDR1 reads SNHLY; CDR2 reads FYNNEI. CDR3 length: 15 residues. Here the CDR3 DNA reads TGTGCCAGCAGTGAAAGGAGCAGGTCAGGAAACACCATATATTTT. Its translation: CASSERSRSGNTIYF.

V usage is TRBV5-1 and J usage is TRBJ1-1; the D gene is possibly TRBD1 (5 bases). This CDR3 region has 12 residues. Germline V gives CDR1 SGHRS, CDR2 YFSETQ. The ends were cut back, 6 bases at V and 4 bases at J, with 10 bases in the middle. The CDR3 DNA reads TGCGCCAGCACCTGGGGGGGCACTGAAGCTTTCTTT. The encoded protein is CASTWGGTEAFF.

The CDR3 DNA sequence: TGTGCCAGCAGCTTATTTTCTGGCAGGGACAACTATGGCTACACCTTC. It encodes CASSLFSGRDNYGYTF. The chain joins TRBV7-9 to TRBJ1-2; D possibly corresponds to TRBD1 (5 bases). This CDR3 is 16 amino acids long. V lost 2 bases to trimming and J lost 2 bases, with 15 bases between them. CDR1 and CDR2 (germline): SEHNR, FQNEAQ (reference sequence).

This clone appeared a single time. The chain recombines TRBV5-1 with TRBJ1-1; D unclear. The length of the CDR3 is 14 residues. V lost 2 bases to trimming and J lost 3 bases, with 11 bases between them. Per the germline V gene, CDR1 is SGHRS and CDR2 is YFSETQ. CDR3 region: CASSFNGGDTEAFF. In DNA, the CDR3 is TGCGCCAGCAGCTTCAACGGAGGAGACACTGAAGCTTTCTTT. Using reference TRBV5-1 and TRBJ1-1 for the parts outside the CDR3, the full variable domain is KAGVTQTPRYLIKTRGQQVTLSCSPISGHRSVSWYQQTPGQGLQFLFEYFSETQRNKGNFPGRFSGRQFSNSRSEMNVSTLELGDSALYLCASSFNGGDTEAFFGQGTRLTVV.

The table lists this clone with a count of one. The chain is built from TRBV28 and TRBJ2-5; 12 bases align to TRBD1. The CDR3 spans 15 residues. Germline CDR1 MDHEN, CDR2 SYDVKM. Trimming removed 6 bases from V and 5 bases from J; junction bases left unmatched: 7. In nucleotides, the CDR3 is TGTGCCAGCAGAAGGGGACAGGGGGCTTGGGAGACCCAGTACTTC. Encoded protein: CASRRGQGAWETQYF.

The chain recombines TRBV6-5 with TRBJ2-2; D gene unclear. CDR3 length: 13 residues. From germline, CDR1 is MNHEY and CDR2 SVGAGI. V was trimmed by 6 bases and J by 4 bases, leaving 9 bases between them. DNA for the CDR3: TGTGCCAGCAGCCGGTCGGGCACCGGGGAGCTGTTTTTT. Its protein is CASSRSGTGELFF.

In DNA form, the CDR3 reads TGTGCCAGCGGAAACAGGGGGCGCTTCTCCGGCTACACCTTC. Protein sequence: CASGNRGRFSGYTF. The chain has TRBV28 and TRBJ1-2, with TRBD1 matching 9 bases. CDR1 and CDR2 (germline): MDHEN, SYDVKM. The J segment lost 8 bases and the V segment lost 8 bases, leaving 12 bases of the junction unmatched. This CDR3 is 14 amino acids long.

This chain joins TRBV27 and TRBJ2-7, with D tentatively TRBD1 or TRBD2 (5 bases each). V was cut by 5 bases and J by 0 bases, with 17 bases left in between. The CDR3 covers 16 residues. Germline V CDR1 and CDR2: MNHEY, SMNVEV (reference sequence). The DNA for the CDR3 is TGTGCCAGCAGTACCGGGACGTGGGGGACCTCCTACGAGCAGTACTTC. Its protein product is CASSTGTWGTSYEQYF.

CDR3 in amino acids: CASSLEWTGDPVYEQYF. CDR3 nucleotides: TGTGCCAGCAGCTTAGAATGGACAGGGGACCCTGTCTACGAGCAGTACTTC. V and J are TRBV11-2 and TRBJ2-7, with 9 bases matching TRBD1. The ends lost 0 bases at V and 3 bases at J; junction bases unmatched: 9. CDR1 is SGHAT and CDR2 is FQNNGV in the germline V gene. The CDR3 sequence is 17 residues long.

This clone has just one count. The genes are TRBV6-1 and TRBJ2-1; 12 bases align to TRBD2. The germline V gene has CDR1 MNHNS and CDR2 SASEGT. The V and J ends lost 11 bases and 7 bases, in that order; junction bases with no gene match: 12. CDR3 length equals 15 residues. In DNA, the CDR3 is TGTGCCGTTCCTAAGTCCGGACTAGCGGGGAATGAGCAGTTCTTC. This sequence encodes CAVPKSGLAGNEQFF.

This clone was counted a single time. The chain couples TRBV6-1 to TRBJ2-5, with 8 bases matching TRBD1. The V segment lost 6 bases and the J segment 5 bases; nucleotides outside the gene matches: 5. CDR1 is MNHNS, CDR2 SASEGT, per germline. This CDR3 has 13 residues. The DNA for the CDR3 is TGTGCCAGCAGGGGACAGGTCCTTGAGACCCAGTACTTC. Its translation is CASRGQVLETQYF.

This chain's CDR3 is CASSQPGALNIQYF. CDR3 in DNA: TGTGCCAGCAGTCAACCCGGGGCACTAAACATTCAGTACTTC. V is TRBV6-1 and J is TRBJ2-4; D is possibly TRBD1 or TRBD2 (5 bases each). The CDR3 covers 14 residues. V shed 5 bases and J shed 6 bases, with 14 bases lying between them. Germline V lookup: CDR1 MNHNS, CDR2 SASEGT.

The DNA of the CDR3 is TGTGCCAGCAGCCCCTCCACTAGCGCTAGCACAGATACGCAGTATTTT. Amino acids: CASSPSTSASTDTQYF. This chain connects TRBV9 to TRBJ2-3; 7 bases match TRBD2. The junction had 8 bases not matched to a gene; V was cut back by 4 bases and J by 0 bases. Germline CDR1 and CDR2: SGDLS and YYNGEE. The CDR3 consists of 16 residues.

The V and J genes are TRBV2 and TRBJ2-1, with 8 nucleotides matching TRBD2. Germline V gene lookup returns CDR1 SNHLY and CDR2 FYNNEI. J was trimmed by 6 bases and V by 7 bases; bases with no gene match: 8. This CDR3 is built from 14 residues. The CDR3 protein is CASTLAGLVNEQFF. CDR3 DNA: TGTGCCAGCACTTTAGCGGGACTCGTCAATGAGCAGTTCTTC.

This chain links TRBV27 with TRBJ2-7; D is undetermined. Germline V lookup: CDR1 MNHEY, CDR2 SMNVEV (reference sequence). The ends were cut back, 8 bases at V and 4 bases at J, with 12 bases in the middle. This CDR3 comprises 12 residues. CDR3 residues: CASQKRGYEQYF. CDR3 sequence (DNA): TGTGCCAGCCAAAAGCGAGGATACGAGCAGTACTTC.

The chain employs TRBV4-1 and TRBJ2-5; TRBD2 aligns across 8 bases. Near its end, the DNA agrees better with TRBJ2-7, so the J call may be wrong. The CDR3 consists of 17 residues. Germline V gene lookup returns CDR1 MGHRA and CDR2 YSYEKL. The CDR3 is CASSQRLAGLSSYEQYF. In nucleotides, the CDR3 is TGCGCCAGCAGCCAAAGGCTAGCGGGCTTGAGCTCCTACGAGCAGTACTTC.

The CDR3 loop reads CSPRESLGTQYF. DNA of the CDR3: TGCAGCCCGAGGGAGAGCCTGGGTACGCAGTATTTT. The chain couples TRBV29-1 to TRBJ2-3; weak D call: TRBD2 (5 bases). CDR1 is SQVTM, CDR2 ANQGSEA, per germline. This CDR3 comprises 12 residues. V lost 8 bases and J 8 bases, leaving 17 bases between the germline ends.

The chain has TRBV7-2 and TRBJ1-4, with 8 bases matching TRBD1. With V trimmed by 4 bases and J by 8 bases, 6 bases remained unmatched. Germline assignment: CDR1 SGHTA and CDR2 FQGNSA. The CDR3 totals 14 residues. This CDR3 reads CASSSDRGSEKLFF. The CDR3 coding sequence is TGTGCCAGCAGCTCCGACAGGGGAAGCGAAAAACTGTTTTTT.

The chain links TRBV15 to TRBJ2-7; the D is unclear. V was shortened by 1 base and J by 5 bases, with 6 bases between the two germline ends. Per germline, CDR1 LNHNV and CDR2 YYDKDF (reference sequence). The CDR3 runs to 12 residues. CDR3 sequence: CATSRVKDEQYF. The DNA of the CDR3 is TGTGCCACCAGCAGAGTAAAGGACGAGCAGTACTTC. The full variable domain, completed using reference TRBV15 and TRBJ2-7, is DAMVIQNPRYQVTQFGKPVTLSCSQTLNHNVMYWYQQKSSQAPKLLFHYYDKDFNNEADTPDNFQSRRPNTSFCFLDIRSPGLGDTAMYLCATSRVKDEQYFGPGTRLTVT.

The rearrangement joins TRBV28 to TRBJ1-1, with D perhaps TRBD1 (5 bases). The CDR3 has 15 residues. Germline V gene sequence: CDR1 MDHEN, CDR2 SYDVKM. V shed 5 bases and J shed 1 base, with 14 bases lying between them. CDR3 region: CASSPSRVPNTEAFF. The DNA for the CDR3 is TGTGCCAGCAGTCCCTCCAGGGTCCCGAACACTGAAGCTTTCTTT.

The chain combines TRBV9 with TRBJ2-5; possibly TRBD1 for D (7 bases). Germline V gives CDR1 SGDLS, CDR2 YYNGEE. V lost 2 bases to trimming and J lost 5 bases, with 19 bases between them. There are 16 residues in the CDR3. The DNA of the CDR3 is TGTGCCAGCAGCGTGTTTGGAGGGGGCGCTTGGGAGACCCAGTACTTC. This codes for CASSVFGGGAWETQYF.

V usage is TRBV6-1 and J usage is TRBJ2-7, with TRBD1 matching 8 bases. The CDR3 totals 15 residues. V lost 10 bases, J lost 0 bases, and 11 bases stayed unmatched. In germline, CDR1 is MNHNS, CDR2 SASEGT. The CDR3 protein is CAITVRDRSSYEQYF. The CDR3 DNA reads TGTGCCATTACCGTCCGGGACAGGAGCTCCTACGAGCAGTACTTC.

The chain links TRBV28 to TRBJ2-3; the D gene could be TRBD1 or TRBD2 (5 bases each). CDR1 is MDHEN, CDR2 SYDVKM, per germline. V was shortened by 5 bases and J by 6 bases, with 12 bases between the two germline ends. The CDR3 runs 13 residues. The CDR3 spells CASSLGTEDTQYF. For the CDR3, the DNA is TGTGCCAGCAGTCTGGGGACGGAGGATACGCAGTATTTT.

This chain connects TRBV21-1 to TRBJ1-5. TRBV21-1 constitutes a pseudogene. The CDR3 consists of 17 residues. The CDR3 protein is CASSKADAGSRNQPQHF. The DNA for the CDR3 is TGTGCCAGCAGCAAAGCGGACGCGGGGTCTCGCAATCAGCCCCAGCATTTT.